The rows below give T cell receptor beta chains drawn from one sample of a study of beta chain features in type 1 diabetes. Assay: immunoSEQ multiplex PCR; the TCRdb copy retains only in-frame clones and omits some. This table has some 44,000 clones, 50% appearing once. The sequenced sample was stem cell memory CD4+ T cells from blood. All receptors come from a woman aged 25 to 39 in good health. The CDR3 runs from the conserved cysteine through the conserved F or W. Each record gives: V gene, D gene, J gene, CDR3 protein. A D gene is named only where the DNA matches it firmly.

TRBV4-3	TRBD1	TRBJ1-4	CASSQTGWTNEKLFF
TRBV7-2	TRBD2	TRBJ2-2	CASSILRLAGFNTGELFF
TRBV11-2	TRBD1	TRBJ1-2	CASSLHPNRQGVYDGYTF
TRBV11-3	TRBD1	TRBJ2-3	CASSLGDRGYGTDTQYF